This T cell receptor beta chain was observed in a study of blood T cells in healthy people across ages. Study details: For every two T cells, template switching captured about one barcoded beta molecule.

Germline trimming cut 3 bases from V and 0 bases from J; bases unmatched to any gene: 14. Per the germline V gene, CDR1 is DFQATT and CDR2 is SNEGSKA (reference sequence). This CDR3 region has 18 residues. Next came a second PCR, run for about 6 to 12 cycles, which used a sample-barcoded 5' primer along with a J-beta primer mix. Each CDR3 protein gets one entry after TCRdb re-called the 5' RACE reads with MiXCR. The sample contains roughly 680,000 distinct CDR3 sequences, 45% to 50% of which appear only once. Healthy Caucasian individuals from Russia aged about 6 to 90 were enrolled as donors. This clonotype was picked up a small number of times.

The chain couples TRBV20-1 to TRBJ2-3; TRBD2 aligns across 8 bases. The specimen was blood. This TCR was recovered from a woman aged 55-75 years in good health. The chain's CDR3 is CSARGLLSGGFSTDTQYF. CDR3 coding DNA: TGCAGTGCTAGGGGCCTACTTTCGGGAGGGTTTAGCACAGATACGCAGTATTTT.